This entry lists 29 T cell receptor beta chains sequenced from one sample in a study of glioma-infiltrating T cells (dated by TCRdb to 2015 to 2016). The sample was run on an Illumina MiSeq. TCR alpha and beta CDR3 regions were amplified with the iRepertoire nested amplicon-rescue multiplex PCR (arm-PCR) platform from RNA. The public reads were reprocessed in TCRdb via fastp at Q25 and MiXCR, keeping in-frame beta chains. Every entry covers one CDR3 protein and lists the most common genes and DNA from its rows. The sample data list about 3,000 distinct CDR3 sequences, and around 16% of these were observed just once. The top ten hold roughly 52% of the sample. The sequenced sample consisted of glioma tissue, nonneoplastic brain tissue, or PBMCs (not recorded which). The origin of the receptors is a human donor with low-grade glioma or glioblastoma, undergoing nonglioma brain surgery, or in good health (not recorded which).

This clonotype is labeled medium-sized. The chain employs TRBV15 and TRBJ2-3, with a possible D match to TRBD2 (7 bases). Germline V CDR1 and CDR2: LNHNV, YYDKDF (reference sequence). The CDR3 has 16 residues. V lost 0 bases and J lost 1, with 11 bases in between. The CDR3 DNA follows: TGTGCCACCAGCAGAGATCGAGGGGGGGGCACAGATACGCAGTATTTT. It translates to CATSRDRGGGTDTQYF.

The V and J genes are TRBV11-3 and TRBJ1-1; D uncertain. This CDR3 has 15 amino acids. Germline loops: CDR1 SGHNT, CDR2 YENEEA. Trimming removed 5 bases at V and 6 bases at J, with 19 bases between. CDR3 DNA: TGTGCCAGCAGCCCTCCCCGGGCGACAATCCCTGAAGCTTTCTTT. It encodes CASSPPRATIPEAFF.

On this clonotype itself: A much more abundant neighbour one base away suggests this may be a read error. The CDR3 carries no conserved terminal phenylalanine or tryptophan, so it likely arises from a read error. The CDR3 region is CATSDPGTGSSYTL. CDR3 DNA: TGTGCCACCAGTGACCCCGGGACAGGGTCGAGCTACACCTTA. The chain combines TRBV24-1 with TRBJ1-2; 9 bases agree with TRBD1. The CDR3 has 14 residues. V shed 4 bases and J 9 bases; nucleotides not matched to a gene: 8. The germline gives CDR1 KGHDR, CDR2 SFDVKD.

Sample share makes this clonotype medium-sized. The V call is TRBV6-7, the J call TRBJ2-7; the D is unclear. TRBV6-7 qualifies as an ORF whose function is uncertain. The V gene lost 0 bases and the J gene lost 2 bases, with 14 bases spanning the gap. The CDR3 sequence is 16 residues long. The CDR3 sequence: CASSYSKMGNPYEQYV. DNA for the CDR3: TGTGCCAGCAGTTACTCAAAAATGGGGAACCCCTACGAGCAGTACGTC.

Written as DNA, the CDR3 is TGTGCCAGCAGATTCGATAGGCCATCCTACGAGCAGTATGTC. Translation: CASRFDRPSYEQYV. The rearrangement uses TRBV6-2 or TRBV6-3 and TRBJ2-7, with unresolved D. From germline, CDR1 is MNHEY and CDR2 SVGEGT. This CDR3 has 14 amino acids.

The chain carries TRBV27 and TRBJ2-1; 9 positions agree with TRBD1. The CDR3 consists of 14 residues. Germline assignment: CDR1 MNHEY and CDR2 SMNVEV (reference sequence). V lost 3 bases to trimming and J lost 6 bases; unmatched junction nucleotides: 3. CDR3 residues: CASSFEQGANEQFF. The CDR3 DNA reads as TGTGCCAGCAGTTTCGAACAGGGGGCCAATGAGCAGTTCTTC.

This clonotype showed up just a few times. The chain links TRBV4-1 to TRBJ2-5, with a tentative D call TRBD1 (6 bases). The V end lost 0 bases, the J end lost 4 bases, and 21 bases lay between the germline ends. Germline V CDR1 and CDR2: MGHRA, YSYEKL. This CDR3 contains 18 residues. CDR3 sequence reads: CASSQDRLVGDTGETQYF. CDR3 nucleotides: TGCGCCAGCAGCCAAGACCGCCTGGTGGGGGACACCGGAGAGACCCAGTACTTC.

The rearrangement links TRBV5-1 to TRBJ2-1; 12 nucleotides align to TRBD2. The CDR3 runs 17 residues. Trimming removed 0 bases from V and 1 base from J; junction bases left unmatched: 2. Germline V gene sequence: CDR1 SGHRS, CDR2 YFSETQ. The chain's CDR3 is CASSLGTSGVSYNEQFF. As DNA, the CDR3 is TGCGCCAGCAGCTTGGGGACTAGCGGGGTTTCCTACAATGAGCAGTTCTTC. The entire variable domain, with the rest obtained from reference TRBV5-1 and TRBJ2-1, is as follows: KAGVTQTPRYLIKTRGQQVTLSCSPISGHRSVSWYQQTPGQGLQFLFEYFSETQRNKGNFPGRFSGRQFSNSRSEMNVSTLELGDSALYLCASSLGTSGVSYNEQFFGPGTRLTVL.

This clonotype was recorded many times. The J gene is TRBJ2-3, the V gene TRBV3-1; 15 nucleotides line up with TRBD2. The length of the CDR3 is 18 residues. V shed 5 bases, J shed 3 bases, and the junction held 9 bases outside the gene matches. Germline V gives CDR1 LGHDT, CDR2 YNNKEL (reference sequence). The CDR3 DNA is TGTGCCAGCAGCTCCCAAGGGACTAGCGGGGGGCTTACAGATACGCAGTATTTT. Amino acids: CASSSQGTSGGLTDTQYF.

The chain employs TRBV4-2 and TRBJ2-3; D is uncertain. V gave up 3 bases and J gave up 4 bases, with 14 bases separating them. The CDR3 is 15 residues long. The germline gives CDR1 LGHNA, CDR2 YNFKEQ. CDR3 residues: CASSQGSTVADTQYF. The CDR3 bases are TGTGCCAGCAGCCAGGGTTCGACGGTCGCAGATACGCAGTATTTT.

Within the sample, this clonotype is large. Here the CDR3 DNA reads TGTGCCACCTCCCGAGTAGGGGCTAACACTGAAGCTTTCTTT. It specifies CATSRVGANTEAFF. J is TRBJ1-1 and V is TRBV27, with a possible D match to TRBD1 (5 bases). Trimming cost V 10 bases and J 2 bases, with 17 bases left between them. The germline gives CDR1 MNHEY, CDR2 SMNVEV (reference sequence). The CDR3 consists of 14 residues.

Of note for this clonotype: A read error may account for a junction end that differs from germline. V is TRBV27 and J is TRBJ2-1; the match to TRBD2 covers 8 bases. Germline V gene sequence: CDR1 MNHEY, CDR2 SMNVEV (reference sequence). The CDR3 length is 17 residues. CDR3 nucleotide sequence: TGTGCCAGCAGCGGACTAGCAGGGGTATCCGGCTACAATGAGCTGTTCTTC. Amino acid sequence: CASSGLAGVSGYNELFF.

Ten or more counts support this clonotype. V usage is TRBV10-3 and J usage is TRBJ1-2, with D tentatively TRBD1 (6 bases). This CDR3 region has 15 residues. CDR1 is ENHRY and CDR2 is SYGVKD in the germline V gene. The V end was cut by 0 bases, the J end by 3 bases, with 11 bases between. CDR3 sequence reads: CAISESRDIYYGYTF. DNA of the CDR3: TGTGCCATCAGTGAGTCGAGGGACATATACTATGGCTACACCTTC.

Comment on this clonotype: A read error is possible here, since a much larger clone lies one base away. The chain joins TRBV5-1 to TRBJ2-3; D gene ambiguous. In germline, CDR1 is SGHRS, CDR2 YFSETQ. The CDR3 is 15 residues long. Trimming shortened V by 0 bases and J by 5 bases, and 13 bases separated the two germline ends. CDR3: CASSLESIYIDTQYF. DNA of the CDR3: TGCGCCAGCAGCTTGGAAAGCATCTACATAGATACGCAGTATTTT. Looking up the rest from reference TRBV5-1 and TRBJ2-3 gives the full variable domain: KAGVTQTPRYLIKTRGQQVTLSCSPISGHRSVSWYQQTPGQGLQFLFEYFSETQRNKGNFPGRFSGRQFSNSRSEMNVSTLELGDSALYLCASSLESIYIDTQYFGPGTRLTVL.

The sample holds many counts of this clonotype. The rearrangement joins TRBV29-1 to TRBJ2-5, with TRBD2 identical over 9 bases. Germline-derived CDR1 and CDR2 are SQVTM and ANQGSEA. This CDR3 is built from 13 residues. With 7 bases clipped from V and 5 bases from J, the junction kept 8 bases outside the gene matches. CDR3 sequence: CSAGTSHVETQYF. In DNA, the CDR3 is TGCAGCGCCGGGACTAGCCACGTGGAGACCCAGTACTTC.

In its sample, this clonotype was seen many times. CDR3 sequence reads: CASSLGGVGGNTIYF. The CDR3 DNA is TGTGCCAGCAGCTTAGGGGGGGTTGGTGGAAACACCATATATTTT. This chain connects TRBV7-2 to TRBJ1-3; TRBD1 might be the D (5 bases). Deletions cut 1 base from V and 3 bases from J, with 10 bases between. CDR1 and CDR2 from the germline V gene are SGHTA and FQGNSA. This CDR3 comprises 15 residues.

This clonotype was picked up a small number of times. The J gene is TRBJ2-7, the V gene TRBV6-2 or TRBV6-3; D perhaps matches TRBD2 (5 bases). This CDR3 comprises 10 residues. CDR1 and CDR2 (germline): MNHEY, SVGEGT. The CDR3 protein is CASCPWEQYV. The CDR3 DNA follows: TGCGCTAGCTGCCCATGGGAGCAGTACGTC.

In its sample, this clonotype was seen many times. The CDR3: CASSQDPVEGTLRNQPQHF. CDR3 DNA sequence: TGCGCCAGCAGCCAAGATCCAGTCGAGGGGACCCTTCGCAATCAGCCCCAGCATTTT. The V gene is TRBV4-1, the J gene TRBJ1-5; TRBD1 might be the D (5 bases). Trimming removed 0 bases from V and 2 bases from J, with 20 bases in between. Per the germline V gene, CDR1 is MGHRA and CDR2 is YSYEKL. There are 19 residues in the CDR3.

By sample fraction, this clonotype is medium-sized (0.01 to 0.1%). The chain carries TRBV24-1 and TRBJ1-5; D call uncertain. In germline, CDR1 is KGHDR, CDR2 SFDVKD. V lost 7 bases and J 4 bases, leaving 13 bases between the germline ends. CDR3 length: 14 residues. The CDR3 sequence is CATSERLGNQPQHF. As DNA, the CDR3 is TGTGCCACCAGCGAGAGATTAGGAAATCAGCCCCAGCATTTT.

This clonotype rates as medium-sized. The chain couples TRBV25-1 to TRBJ2-5; possible D gene TRBD2, 5 bases. Deletions cut 1 base from V and 3 bases from J, with 18 bases between. The CDR3 length is 17 residues. Germline CDR1 MGHDK, CDR2 SYGVNS. The CDR3 nucleotides are TGTGCCAGCAGTGAATCCCCAACCGGAGCGGCGAAAGAGACCCAGTACTTC. This sequence encodes CASSESPTGAAKETQYF.

In this sample, this clonotype turned up once. A read error may explain this, as a much larger clone is one base away. This chain joins TRBV11-2 and TRBJ2-3, with 11 bases that match TRBD2. With V trimmed by 6 bases and J by 6 bases, 8 bases remained unmatched. The germline CDR1 and CDR2 sequences are SGHAT and FQNNGV. The CDR3 covers 15 residues. In DNA form, the CDR3 reads TGTGCCAGCAGAATTAGCGGGGGGGCCTCTGATACGCAGTATTTT. Encoded protein: CASRISGGASDTQYF.

This clonotype qualifies as medium-sized. The gene calls are TRBV20-1 and TRBJ2-5; 9 bases agree with TRBD1. V was pared by 5 bases and J by 2 bases, with 3 bases of the junction left unmatched. The CDR3 runs to 13 residues. The germline V gene has CDR1 DFQATT and CDR2 SNEGSKA (reference sequence). The CDR3 region has the DNA TGCAGTGCTTCCGGGACAGGGCAAGAGACCCAGTACTTC. Its protein is CSASGTGQETQYF.

This clonotype was recorded at least ten times. This chain uses TRBV24-1 with TRBJ2-1, with unresolved D. This CDR3 is built from 16 residues. The germline V and J ends were trimmed by 6 bases and 15 bases, with 29 bases remaining between them. Germline values: CDR1 KGHDR, CDR2 SFDVKD. CDR3 amino acids: CATSFGFHPEDWAWFF. The CDR3 DNA sequence: TGTGCCACCAGTTTCGGATTCCACCCTGAAGACTGGGCCTGGTTCTTC.

By frequency in the sample, this clonotype is medium-sized. The chain uses TRBV20-1 and TRBJ1-5, with D possibly matching TRBD1 (5 bases). This CDR3 has 14 amino acids. Trimming stripped 4 bases from V and 0 bases from J, with 10 bases between. The V gene's germline CDR1 is DFQATT and CDR2 SNEGSKA (reference sequence). CDR3 bases: TGCAGTGCTACTCGGGGGAATAGCAATCAGCCCCAGCATTTT. It specifies CSATRGNSNQPQHF.

There are many counts of this clonotype. This sequence joins TRBV6-1 and TRBJ2-2; 11 bases align to TRBD2. V shed 4 bases and J 6 bases; nucleotides not matched to a gene: 7. The CDR3 runs to 16 residues. In germline, CDR1 is MNHNS, CDR2 SASEGT. CDR3 bases: TGTGCCAGCAGTGTCTTAGCGGGGGGGCCCTCCGGGGAGCTGTTTTTT. This translates into CASSVLAGGPSGELFF.

Many counts were recorded for this clonotype. The chain combines TRBV2 with TRBJ1-2; D is unresolved. The V gene's germline CDR1 is SNHLY and CDR2 FYNNEI. V lost 7 bases and J 4 bases, leaving 19 bases between the germline ends. This CDR3 has 15 amino acids. The CDR3 DNA is TGTGCCAGCAAAGTGGAGGGCTTCAGCTTCTATGGCTACACCTTC. Translating it yields CASKVEGFSFYGYTF. The variable domain in full, with the rest retrieved from reference TRBV2 and TRBJ1-2, is EPEVTQTPSHQVTQMGQEVILRCVPISNHLYFYWYRQILGQKVEFLVSFYNNEISEKSEIFDDQFSVERPDGSNFTLKIRSTKLEDSAMYFCASKVEGFSFYGYTFGSGTRLTVV.

This chain uses TRBV5-4 with TRBJ2-5; D is perhaps TRBD1 (6 bases). Deletions cut 0 bases from V and 5 bases from J, with 14 bases between. Germline assignment: CDR1 SGHNT and CDR2 YYREEE (reference sequence). The CDR3 spans 15 residues. CDR3 DNA: TGTGCCAGCAGCTTGGGGTCGACTGGACAGGAGACCCAGTACTTC. It specifies CASSLGSTGQETQYF.

This clonotype counts as medium-sized (0.01 to 0.1%). This chain joins TRBV20-1 and TRBJ2-1, with D perhaps matching TRBD1 (6 bases). V lost 8 bases, J lost 5 bases, and 16 bases lay in between. There are 13 residues in the CDR3. Germline loops: CDR1 DFQATT, CDR2 SNEGSKA (reference sequence). DNA of the CDR3: TGCAGTTCTTTCCGGGACACCCACAATGAGCAGTTCTTC. It codes for CSSFRDTHNEQFF.

This clonotype occurred a few times. The gene calls are TRBV7-9 and TRBJ2-6; TRBD1 is a possible D gene (5 bases). The V end lost 4 bases, the J end lost 0 bases, and 19 bases lay between the germline ends. The CDR3 extends over 19 amino acids. The germline V gene has CDR1 SEHNR and CDR2 FQNEAQ (reference sequence). The chain's CDR3 is CASSWADSAFSSGANVLTF. The CDR3 DNA reads TGTGCCAGCAGCTGGGCTGACAGTGCCTTTTCCTCTGGGGCCAACGTCCTGACTTTC.